The rows below give T cell receptor beta chains drawn from one sample of a study of metastatic and nonmetastatic thyroid tumors. TCRdb re-called the PCR reads through MiXCR. The sample records tens of thousands of clones, 15% to 20% being singletons. Sequencing was performed on blood. These receptors came from a male donor with papillary thyroid cancer or a benign thyroid nodule (not recorded which). Some clones in this sample may be carry-over from other donors' samples. CDR3s include the opening cysteine and the closing phenylalanine or tryptophan. The order of the fields is J gene, clone size, V gene, D gene, CDR3 protein, CDR3 DNA. A D gene is named only where the DNA matches it firmly. Expanded clones are given a class, and other clones once, few, many or no size at all.

J gene: TRBJ2-7; clone size: few; V gene: TRBV6-6; D gene: TRBD2; CDR3 protein: CASSYKPLGGYEQYF; CDR3 DNA: TGTGCCAGCAGTTACAAACCGCTCGGGGGGTACGAGCAGTACTTC
J gene: TRBJ2-7; clone size: many; V gene: TRBV12-5; D gene: TRBD1; CDR3 protein: CASGLVTRDSSYEQYF; CDR3 DNA: TGTGCTAGTGGTTTGGTAACTCGGGACAGCTCCTACGAGCAGTACTTC
J gene: TRBJ2-7; clone size: many; V gene: TRBV9; D gene: -; CDR3 protein: CASSGNSYEQYF; CDR3 DNA: TGTGCCAGCTCCGGGAACTCCTACGAGCAGTACTTC
J gene: TRBJ2-3; clone size: -; V gene: TRBV9; D gene: -; CDR3 protein: CTSSAAGGLTDTQYF; CDR3 DNA: TGTACCAGCAGCGCTGCCGGGGGCCTTACAGATACGCAGTATTTT
J gene: TRBJ2-7; clone size: few; V gene: TRBV6-1; D gene: TRBD1; CDR3 protein: CASGGRDSPHEQYF; CDR3 DNA: TGTGCCAGCGGTGGTCGGGACAGTCCCCACGAGCAGTACTTC
J gene: TRBJ1-2; clone size: many; V gene: TRBV5-5; D gene: -; CDR3 protein: CASSFNRESGGYTF; CDR3 DNA: TGTGCCAGCAGCTTTAACAGGGAGAGTGGGGGCTACACCTTC
J gene: TRBJ2-7; clone size: -; V gene: TRBV7-9; D gene: -; CDR3 protein: CASSFDSYEQYF; CDR3 DNA: TGCGCCAGCAGCTTTGACAGCTACGAGCAGTACTTC
J gene: TRBJ2-3; clone size: many; V gene: TRBV4-1; D gene: -; CDR3 protein: CASSQQGLSDTQYF; CDR3 DNA: TGCGCCAGCAGCCAGCAGGGACTTTCAGATACGCAGTATTTT
J gene: TRBJ2-7; clone size: many; V gene: TRBV12-3/TRBV12-4; D gene: TRBD2; CDR3 protein: CASSLVLAEYEQYF; CDR3 DNA: TGTGCCAGCAGTTTAGTCCTAGCGGAATACGAGCAGTACTTC
J gene: TRBJ1-2; clone size: many; V gene: TRBV28; D gene: -; CDR3 protein: CASSLSGRGYGYTF; CDR3 DNA: TGTGCCAGCAGTTTAAGCGGACGGGGCTATGGCTACACCTTC
J gene: TRBJ2-7; clone size: -; V gene: TRBV6-4; D gene: TRBD1; CDR3 protein: CASRRTGGAYEQYF; CDR3 DNA: TGTGCCAGCAGGCGGACAGGGGGCGCGTACGAGCAGTACTTC
J gene: TRBJ1-1; clone size: many; V gene: TRBV7-9; D gene: -; CDR3 protein: CASSLGQAFSGAFF; CDR3 DNA: TGTGCCAGCAGCTTAGGGCAGGCTTTCTCGGGCGCTTTCTTT
J gene: TRBJ2-7; clone size: many; V gene: TRBV6-1; D gene: -; CDR3 protein: CASSEAPSAGLEQYF; CDR3 DNA: TGTGCCAGCAGTGAAGCGCCCTCCGCCGGGCTTGAGCAGTACTTC
J gene: TRBJ1-6; clone size: -; V gene: TRBV2; D gene: -; CDR3 protein: CASSEAGISYNSPLHF; CDR3 DNA: TGTGCCAGCAGTGAGGCGGGTATCTCCTATAATTCACCCCTCCACTTT
J gene: TRBJ2-5; clone size: many; V gene: TRBV24-1; D gene: TRBD1; CDR3 protein: CATSLGQGLLGETQYF; CDR3 DNA: TGTGCCACCAGTCTAGGACAGGGGTTATTAGGAGAGACCCAGTACTTC
J gene: TRBJ2-1; clone size: many; V gene: TRBV7-8; D gene: TRBD2; CDR3 protein: CASSLDTSGGNEQFF; CDR3 DNA: TGTGCCAGCAGCTTAGATACTAGCGGGGGAAATGAGCAGTTCTTC
J gene: TRBJ1-4; clone size: many; V gene: TRBV6-1; D gene: TRBD1; CDR3 protein: CASSPFTGGNEKLFF; CDR3 DNA: TGTGCCAGCAGTCCCTTTACAGGGGGCAATGAAAAACTGTTTTTT